The 10 T cell receptor beta chains listed next were all sequenced from one sample in a study of blood T cell repertoires in COVID-19. The table came from immunoSEQ multiplex PCR; TCRdb's copy has only in-frame clones and leaves some out. The data show about 160,000 clones, less than 85% seen once. The specimen was peripheral blood. The receptor set was obtained from a woman aged 40 to 50 with COVID-19, enrolled during active disease.

The genes are TRBV28 and TRBJ1-1; 8 bases map to TRBD1. The CDR3 is 12 residues long. In germline, CDR1 is MDHEN, CDR2 SYDVKM. The V and J ends lost 8 bases and 5 bases, in that order; junction bases with no gene match: 4. DNA for the CDR3: TGTGCCAGCTGGGACAGGAAGACTGAAGCTTTCTTT. The encoded protein is CASWDRKTEAFF.

The chain recombines TRBV3-1 (or the pseudogene TRBV3-2) with TRBJ2-7; unclear D gene. Looked up from germline, CDR1 is LGHDT and CDR2 is YNNKEL (reference sequence). The CDR3 runs to 14 residues. V dropped 5 bases and J dropped 5 bases, with 16 bases sitting between them. CDR3 region: CASSKRVGLDEQYF. CDR3 coding DNA: TGTGCCAGCAGCAAACGTGTGGGCCTGGACGAGCAGTACTTC.

This rearrangement joins TRBV5-1 to TRBJ2-7; tentative D call: TRBD1 (5 bases). Trimming pared 2 bases from V and 0 bases from J, leaving 6 bases between. Germline V gives CDR1 SGHRS, CDR2 YFSETQ. This CDR3 has 13 residues. CDR3 sequence reads: CASSFDSSYEQYF. CDR3 nucleotide sequence: TGCGCCAGCAGCTTCGACAGCTCCTACGAGCAGTACTTC.

This chain links TRBV28 with TRBJ2-1, with a weak D call TRBD2 (5 bases). V was cut by 5 bases and J by 5 bases, with 13 bases left in between. CDR3 length equals 14 residues. From germline, CDR1 is MDHEN and CDR2 SYDVKM. As DNA, the CDR3 is TGTGCCAGCAGTGAGAATAGCGAAAACAATGAGCAGTTCTTC. Amino acid sequence: CASSENSENNEQFF.

The genes are TRBV5-4 and TRBJ1-2; D call uncertain. Germline-derived CDR1 and CDR2 are SGHNT and YYREEE (reference sequence). The CDR3 has 12 residues. V was clipped by 3 bases and J by 2 bases, with 5 bases between them. In DNA, the CDR3 is TGTGCCAGCAGCTCCCAGAACTATGGCTACACCTTC. Its protein product is CASSSQNYGYTF.

The chain employs TRBV7-9 and TRBJ1-6; the match to TRBD1 covers 7 bases. Germline V CDR1 and CDR2: SEHNR, FQNEAQ (reference sequence). V lost 5 bases to trimming and J lost 11 bases; unmatched junction nucleotides: 6. The CDR3 covers 13 residues. CDR3: CASSAGGATPLHF. CDR3 nucleotide sequence: TGTGCCAGCAGCGCAGGGGGTGCAACACCCCTCCACTTT.

As DNA, the CDR3 is TGTGCCAGTCCCGAGACACTAGCGGGGCCGCGCACAGATACGCAGTATTTT. This gives the protein CASPETLAGPRTDTQYF. The chain employs TRBV2 and TRBJ2-3, with TRBD2 matching over 10 bases. Germline CDR1 is SNHLY and CDR2 is FYNNEI. This CDR3 spans 17 amino acids. V was pared by 9 bases and J by 1 base, with 13 bases of the junction left unmatched.

By frequency in the sample, this clone is medium-sized (0.01 to 0.1%). The chain combines TRBV5-1 with TRBJ1-4; 8 bases fit TRBD1. With 4 bases clipped from V and 4 bases from J, the junction kept 3 bases outside the gene matches. Germline V CDR1 and CDR2: SGHRS, YFSETQ. The CDR3 totals 14 residues. CDR3 sequence reads: CASSHRGINEKLFF. The DNA of the CDR3 is TGCGCCAGCAGCCACAGGGGGATTAATGAAAAACTGTTTTTT.

The genes are TRBV29-1 and TRBJ1-1; 9 bases match TRBD1. The CDR3 has 15 residues. The germline V gene has CDR1 SQVTM and CDR2 ANQGSEA. Trimming removed 8 bases from V and 6 bases from J; junction bases left unmatched: 16. CDR3 sequence (DNA): TGCAGCTTTCTTGAAGGTGGACAGGGGTTTGCTGAAGCTTTCTTT. This translates into CSFLEGGQGFAEAFF.

CDR3 DNA: TGTGCCAGCAGTTTAAAGACAGGGTGGACTGAAGCTTTCTTT. Its protein is CASSLKTGWTEAFF. V and J are TRBV28 and TRBJ1-1; 7 bases agree with TRBD1. The trim removed 2 bases at V and 5 bases at J, leaving 5 bases unmatched. The CDR3 extends over 14 amino acids. Germline V CDR1 and CDR2: MDHEN, SYDVKM.